The rows below give T cell receptor beta chains drawn from one sample of a study of CD8+ T cells in alopecia areata. Generated by immunoSEQ multiplex PCR, the TCRdb table keeps only in-frame clones and is missing some. The sample holds more than 150,000 clones, about 47% seen once. The sample here was CD8+ T cells sorted from blood, taken around week 54, from a patient treated with tofacitinib. The receptors shown here come from a human donor with alopecia areata. CDR3s include the opening cysteine and the closing phenylalanine or tryptophan. Fields, in order: D gene, clone size, V gene, J gene, CDR3 protein, CDR3 DNA. The D gene is left open where the match is weak. Only some rows state a clone size, as once, few, many or a class for expanded clones.

.	few	TRBV27	TRBJ2-7	CASSSGTNPIYEQYF	TGTGCCAGCAGTTCCGGGACGAATCCCATTTACGAGCAGTACTTC
TRBD2	few	TRBV29-1	TRBJ2-3	CSVVLLGLAEDTQYF	TGCAGCGTTGTTTTGTTGGGACTAGCGGAAGATACGCAGTATTTT
.	.	TRBV7-2	TRBJ2-5	CASTLGVETQYF	TGTGCCAGCACCCTCGGGGTGGAGACCCAGTACTTC
.	once	TRBV13	TRBJ2-7	CASSLEGYNEQYF	TGTGCCAGCAGCTTAGAGGGCTATAACGAGCAGTACTTC
TRBD1	.	TRBV7-9	TRBJ2-3	CASSLATGGADTQYF	TGTGCCAGCAGCTTAGCGACAGGGGGGGCAGATACGCAGTATTTT
.	.	TRBV6-4	TRBJ1-2	CASSEGVGYTF	TGTGCCAGCTCGGAGGGAGTCGGCTACACCTTC
.	once	TRBV30	TRBJ1-1	CAWRVGRGPRTLNTEAFF	TGTGCCTGGAGAGTAGGTAGGGGACCGCGGACCTTGAACACTGAAGCTTTCTTT
.	.	TRBV7-7	TRBJ2-5	CASSFQRGETQYF	TGTGCTAGCAGCTTCCAGCGCGGGGAGACCCAGTACTTC
.	.	TRBV27	TRBJ1-2	CASSLNPDSLGYTF	TGTGCCAGCAGTCTAAACCCGGACAGCCTTGGCTACACCTTC
.	.	TRBV29-1	TRBJ2-1	CSAWTRGGEQFF	TGCAGCGCGTGGACCAGGGGTGGGGAGCAGTTCTTC
.	.	TRBV10-2	TRBJ1-1	CASSEKGLNTEAFF	TGCGCCAGCAGTGAAAAGGGCCTGAACACTGAAGCTTTCTTT
.	.	TRBV6-6	TRBJ2-4	CASSYSILAKNIQYF	TGTGCCAGCAGTTACTCGATACTAGCCAAAAACATTCAGTACTTC
TRBD1	.	TRBV13	TRBJ1-5	CASSSDRGQPQHF	TGTGCCAGCAGCTCAGACAGGGGTCAGCCCCAGCATTTT
.	.	TRBV15	TRBJ1-2	CATSRESGRYGYTF	TGTGCCACCAGCAGAGAATCTGGGCGGTATGGCTACACCTTC
.	.	TRBV4-2	TRBJ2-7	CASSQGLRYEQYF	TGTGCCAGCAGCCAAGGACTAAGATACGAGCAGTACTTC
TRBD1	.	TRBV30	TRBJ1-1	CAWSVNQGGEWAFF	TGTGCCTGGAGTGTAAACCAAGGGGGCGAGTGGGCTTTCTTT
.	.	TRBV29-1	TRBJ1-2	CSSGAGTNYGYTF	TGCAGTAGTGGGGCAGGGACCAACTATGGCTACACCTTC
.	.	TRBV29-1	TRBJ2-3	CSVGGDWRDTQYF	TGCAGCGTCGGGGGTGACTGGAGAGATACGCAGTATTTT
.	.	TRBV11-2	TRBJ2-2	CASSGAAGELFF	TGTGCCAGCAGCGGGGCCGCCGGGGAGCTGTTTTTT
.	.	TRBV30	TRBJ2-4	CAWSVSGSIQYF	TGTGCCTGGAGTGTATCCGGATCTATTCAGTACTTC
.	few	TRBV6-5	TRBJ2-7	CASSYSGVPYEQYF	TGTGCCAGCAGTTACTCGGGGGTACCCTACGAGCAGTACTTC
.	.	TRBV29-1	TRBJ2-5	CSVDGGIDQWLYF	TGCAGCGTTGATGGTGGGATAGACCAGTGGCTGTACTTC
TRBD2	.	TRBV5-6	TRBJ2-1	CASSPPSGGPYEQFF	TGTGCCAGCAGCCCCCCTAGCGGGGGGCCCTATGAGCAGTTCTTC
TRBD1	.	TRBV30	TRBJ2-2	CAGRDSNTGELFF	TGTGCCGGCCGGGACAGCAACACCGGGGAGCTGTTTTTT
TRBD2	.	TRBV7-8	TRBJ2-7	CASSLDRGGYEQYF	TGTGCCAGCAGCTTAGATCGGGGGGGGTACGAGCAGTACTTC
.	.	TRBV29-1	TRBJ1-2	CSVFGGDLFGYTF	TGCAGCGTTTTTGGAGGGGACCTATTCGGCTACACCTTC
.	.	TRBV7-3	TRBJ1-1	CASSLLTTTEAFF	TGTGCCAGCAGCTTACTCACGACAACTGAAGCTTTCTTT
.	.	TRBV19	TRBJ1-5	CASTRSGGQSNQPQHF	TGTGCCAGTACCAGGTCGGGGGGGCAGAGCAATCAGCCCCAGCATTTT
.	few	TRBV30	TRBJ1-1	CAWSGGVPEAFF	TGTGCCTGGAGTGGTGGGGTCCCTGAAGCTTTCTTT
TRBD1	.	TRBV27	TRBJ2-4	CASSQDRGLGNIQYF	TGTGCCAGCAGCCAGGACAGGGGGCTTGGAAACATTCAGTACTTC
.	.	TRBV4-1	TRBJ1-6	CASSPRPGGENSPLHF	TGCGCCAGCAGCCCCCGACCCGGGGGTGAAAATTCACCCCTCCACTTT
.	.	TRBV7-2	TRBJ2-2	CASSSPGQWSGELFF	TGTGCCAGCAGCTCTCCGGGACAATGGTCCGGGGAGCTGTTTTTT
.	.	TRBV7-9	TRBJ2-3	CASAPPGGPGDTQYF	TGTGCCAGCGCCCCCCCGGGGGGCCCAGGAGATACGCAGTATTTT
TRBD1	once	TRBV5-1	TRBJ2-7	CASSPRQGQEQYF	TGCGCCAGCAGCCCCAGACAGGGTCAAGAGCAGTACTTC
TRBD1	few	TRBV7-9	TRBJ2-2	CASSSRDRVGPVNTGELFF	TGTGCCAGCAGCAGCCGGGACAGGGTTGGTCCAGTCAACACCGGGGAGCTGTTTTTT
TRBD1	.	TRBV6-6	TRBJ1-1	CASSYGTEVEAFF	TGTGCCAGCAGTTACGGGACAGAGGTGGAAGCTTTCTTT
TRBD1	many	TRBV6-1	TRBJ2-3	CASSEFAGTGGTDTQYF	TGTGCCAGCAGTGAATTCGCCGGGACAGGGGGCACAGATACGCAGTATTTT
TRBD1	.	TRBV6-1	TRBJ2-7	CASTGQGYEQYF	TGTGCCAGCACCGGACAGGGATACGAGCAGTACTTC
.	.	TRBV13	TRBJ2-3	CASSPDGADTQYF	TGTGCCAGCAGCCCCGATGGAGCAGATACGCAGTATTTT
TRBD2	.	TRBV4-1	TRBJ2-2	CASSPRTSKGSGELFF	TGCGCCAGCAGCCCCCGGACTAGCAAGGGTAGCGGGGAGCTGTTTTTT
TRBD2	once	TRBV6-5	TRBJ2-7	CASSTRDYNYEQYF	TGTGCCAGCAGTACCCGGGACTACAACTACGAGCAGTACTTC
.	.	TRBV7-8	TRBJ1-5	CASSLAYGDQPQHF	TGTGCCAGCAGCTTAGCCTACGGGGATCAGCCCCAGCATTTT
.	.	TRBV30	TRBJ1-5	CAWSEGEEGNQPQHF	TGTGCCTGGAGTGAGGGGGAGGAGGGCAATCAGCCCCAGCATTTT
TRBD1	few	TRBV7-9	TRBJ1-6	CASSPPNPTGGDSPLHF	TGTGCCAGCAGCCCCCCAAATCCCACAGGGGGGGATTCACCCCTCCACTTT
TRBD2	.	TRBV27	TRBJ2-5	CASRGLAEETQYF	TGTGCCAGCAGGGGACTAGCGGAAGAGACCCAGTACTTC
.	.	TRBV29-1	TRBJ1-2	CSVEDITAGDYGYTF	TGCAGCGTTGAAGATATCACAGCTGGGGACTATGGCTACACCTTC
TRBD1	few	TRBV13	TRBJ1-1	CASSLSRGDTEAFF	TGTGCCAGCAGCTTATCCAGGGGGGACACTGAAGCTTTCTTT
.	.	TRBV27	TRBJ2-3	CASSLKGTQYF	TGTGCCAGCAGTTTAAAGGGTACGCAGTATTTT
.	.	TRBV6-1	TRBJ1-2	CASSEGTPVPRYGYTF	TGTGCCAGCAGTGAAGGCACCCCAGTGCCCAGATATGGCTACACCTTC
.	.	TRBV30	TRBJ1-2	CAWIRGITVGYTF	TGTGCCTGGATTAGGGGCATTACGGTTGGCTACACCTTC
.	.	TRBV5-1	TRBJ2-6	CASSFAGANVLTF	TGCGCCAGCAGCTTTGCCGGGGCCAACGTCCTGACTTTC
.	.	TRBV25-1	TRBJ1-4	CASSEFGGSATNEKLFF	TGTGCCAGCAGTGAATTCGGGGGGTCGGCAACTAATGAAAAACTGTTTTTT
.	many	TRBV6-6	TRBJ1-2	CASSYAHGLGLYGYTF	TGTGCCAGCAGTTACGCCCATGGGCTGGGTCTCTATGGCTACACCTTC
.	.	TRBV30	TRBJ2-7	CAWSWRGEQYF	TGTGCCTGGAGTTGGAGGGGCGAGCAGTACTTC